These 13 T cell receptor beta chains share one sample of origin, sequenced in a study of T-cell reconstitution after alpha-beta-depleted transplantation in children. Unique molecular identifiers were incorporated when the TCRbeta library was constructed. TCRdb fed the PCR reads into MiXCR, producing one record per CDR3 protein. The table records 440,000 or so distinct CDR3 sequences, approximately 42% of them present only once. Sequenced here: PBMCs, sampled before TCRalphabeta/CD19-depleted stem cell transplant. The receptors were sampled from a girl aged 2-15 years with aplastic anemia, due to receive a stem cell transplant.

This clonotype was found a few times. The genes are TRBV4-2 and TRBJ2-4; 8 nucleotides match TRBD1. CDR1 is LGHNA and CDR2 is YNFKEQ in the germline V gene. V trimming: 0 bases; J trimming: 0 bases; junction bases outside the gene matches: 4. This CDR3 comprises 17 residues. CDR3 amino acids: CASSQDRTGRAKNIQYF. CDR3 in DNA: TGTGCCAGCAGCCAAGATCGGACAGGGAGAGCCAAAAACATTCAGTACTTC.

This chain uses TRBV12-3 or TRBV12-4 with TRBJ1-2; D is perhaps TRBD1 (6 bases). V was shortened by 6 bases and J by 7 bases, with 9 bases between the two germline ends. The CDR3 loop spans 11 amino acids. The CDR3 spells CASRTGAGYTF. CDR3 nucleotides: TGTGCCAGCAGGACAGGAGCTGGCTACACCTTC.

This chain connects TRBV10-2 to TRBJ2-7, with D possibly TRBD2 on 6 matching bases. The CDR3 covers 14 residues. Per the germline V gene, CDR1 is WSHSY and CDR2 is SAAADI. Trimming took 7 bases from V and 3 from J, leaving 16 bases between them. CDR3 sequence: CASNSRLENYEQYF. For the CDR3, the DNA is TGCGCCAGCAACTCCCGACTAGAGAACTACGAGCAGTACTTC.

This clonotype was observed many times. This chain links TRBV7-9 with TRBJ2-3; D is ambiguous. Trimming took off 0 bases at V and 7 bases at J, with 14 bases between the two ends. The CDR3 contains 15 residues. From germline, CDR1 is SEHNR and CDR2 FQNEAQ (reference sequence). The CDR3 loop reads CASSLAVPSVNTQYF. The CDR3 coding sequence is TGTGCCAGCAGCTTAGCCGTCCCTTCCGTTAATACGCAGTATTTT.

The rearrangement joins TRBV7-2 to TRBJ1-2; D perhaps matches TRBD1 (5 bases). CDR1 is SGHTA and CDR2 is FQGNSA in the germline V gene. The CDR3 spans 14 residues. Trimming pared 0 bases from V and 2 bases from J, leaving 7 bases between. This chain's CDR3 is CASSLAPGNYGYTF. CDR3 nucleotide sequence: TGTGCCAGCAGCTTAGCGCCAGGGAACTATGGCTACACCTTC.

This clonotype was seen a few times. V gene TRBV29-1 combines with J gene TRBJ2-7; TRBD1 aligns across 8 bases. This CDR3 spans 11 amino acids. V trimming: 7 bases; J trimming: 6 bases; junction bases outside the gene matches: 5. Germline V gives CDR1 SQVTM, CDR2 ANQGSEA. This CDR3 is CSAGQGTEQYF. The CDR3, as DNA: TGCAGCGCTGGACAGGGAACCGAGCAGTACTTC.

This clonotype was found a few times. The V call is TRBV20-1, the J call TRBJ1-3; D gene uncertain. Germline-derived CDR1 and CDR2 are DFQATT and SNEGSKA (reference sequence). CDR3 length: 11 amino acids. The V and J ends lost 3 bases and 4 bases respectively, with 4 bases between them. The CDR3 here is CSASPGNTIYF. CDR3 bases: TGCAGTGCTAGCCCCGGAAACACCATATATTTT.

V is TRBV6-1 and J is TRBJ2-3; 11 nucleotides agree with TRBD2. Germline CDR1 MNHNS, CDR2 SASEGT. CDR3 length: 18 amino acids. Trimming cost V 6 bases and J 0 bases; bases outside gene matches: 11. As DNA, the CDR3 is TGTGCCAGCAGACATTCGGGACTAGCGGTGACTAGCACAGATACGCAGTATTTT. Translated: CASRHSGLAVTSTDTQYF.

J is TRBJ2-3 and V is TRBV28; the D is unclear. V was cut by 8 bases and J by 0 bases, with 9 bases left in between. Per the germline V gene, CDR1 is MDHEN and CDR2 is SYDVKM. CDR3 length: 13 amino acids. The CDR3 is CASRTGSTDTQYF. The CDR3 DNA reads TGTGCCAGCCGAACCGGAAGCACAGATACGCAGTATTTT.

This clonotype was detected only a few times. The chain is built from TRBV6-1 and TRBJ2-7; D tentatively fits TRBD1 or TRBD2 (5 bases each). V lost 7 bases and J lost 5, with 24 bases in between. CDR3 length: 16 residues. CDR1 is MNHNS, CDR2 SASEGT, per germline. The CDR3 is CASIKGGSGAPDEQYF. The CDR3, as DNA: TGTGCCAGCATCAAAGGAGGTTCTGGGGCCCCGGACGAGCAGTACTTC.

V and J are TRBV20-1 and TRBJ2-1; 8 positions match TRBD2. CDR3 length: 12 amino acids. Germline CDR1 is DFQATT and CDR2 is SNEGSKA (reference sequence). The CDR3, as DNA: TGCATTGGTCGGGCGGGGGGAAATGAGCAGTTCTTC. It encodes CIGRAGGNEQFF.

The J gene is TRBJ1-4, the V gene TRBV7-2; D possibly corresponds to TRBD1 (5 bases). Trimming left V 6 bases short and J 4 bases short, with 15 bases between. Germline-derived CDR1 and CDR2 are SGHTA and FQGNSA. There are 15 residues in the CDR3. Here the CDR3 DNA reads TGTGCCAGCAGATTGGTTTCGAGGGGTAATGAAAAACTGTTTTTT. This translates into CASRLVSRGNEKLFF. The variable domain in full, with the rest retrieved from reference TRBV7-2 and TRBJ1-4, is GAGVSQSPSNKVTEKGKDVELRCDPISGHTALYWYRQSLGQGLEFLIYFQGNSAPDKSGLPSDRFSAERTGGSVSTLTIQRTQQEDSAVYLCASRLVSRGNEKLFFGSGTQLSVL.

DNA for the CDR3: TGTGCCAGCAGGGGGCTGGATGCAACTAATGAAAAACTGTTTTTT. Its protein product is CASRGLDATNEKLFF. V gene TRBV6-1 combines with J gene TRBJ1-4, with D maybe TRBD1 (5 bases). Germline assignment: CDR1 MNHNS and CDR2 SASEGT. Trimming shortened V by 6 bases and J by 0 bases, and 11 bases separated the two germline ends. The CDR3 covers 15 residues.